These 9 T cell receptor beta chains share one sample of origin, sequenced in a study of shared clonotypes between healthy human individuals. Generated by immunoSEQ multiplex PCR, the TCRdb table keeps only in-frame clones and is missing some. The table has 400,000 to 500,000 clones, about 80% seen once. The material sequenced was PBMCs. These receptors were collected from a woman between 40 and 50 years old in good health. Some clones in this sample may be carry-over from other donors' samples.

CDR3 DNA sequence: TGCGCCAGCAGCCCGGGCACAGATAATGAAAAACTGTTTTTT. Translating it yields CASSPGTDNEKLFF. The chain employs TRBV5-1 and TRBJ1-4; D unresolved. The CDR3 is 14 residues long. The ends were cut back, 4 bases at V and 4 bases at J, with 11 bases in the middle. Germline CDR1 SGHRS, CDR2 YFSETQ.

V is TRBV4-3 and J is TRBJ1-5; D is ambiguous. The CDR3 spans 13 residues. Trimming shortened V by 0 bases and J by 5 bases, and 5 bases separated the two germline ends. The germline gives CDR1 LGHNA, CDR2 YSLEER. The CDR3, as DNA: TGCGCCAGCAGCCAAGAGGCGGATCAGCCCCAGCATTTT. Amino acid sequence: CASSQEADQPQHF.

The chain combines TRBV5-1 with TRBJ2-3; TRBD2 matches 9 bases. The germline V gene has CDR1 SGHRS and CDR2 YFSETQ. With 2 bases clipped from V and 5 bases from J, the junction kept 6 bases outside the gene matches. The CDR3 totals 15 residues. This CDR3 reads CASSFQGLALDTQYF. The CDR3 DNA follows: TGCGCCAGCAGCTTCCAGGGACTAGCCTTAGATACGCAGTATTTT.

V usage is TRBV5-4 and J usage is TRBJ2-7; 12 positions agree with TRBD2. J gave up 4 bases and V 4 bases, and 3 bases lay outside the gene matches. The CDR3 sequence is 14 residues long. Germline-derived CDR1 and CDR2 are SGHNT and YYREEE (reference sequence). CDR3: CASSPSGRVYEQYF. The CDR3 coding sequence is TGTGCCAGCAGCCCTAGCGGGAGGGTTTACGAGCAGTACTTC.

This clone was seen a single time. The V and J genes are TRBV5-1 and TRBJ1-3, with a possible D match to TRBD1 (5 bases). The V and J ends lost 0 bases and 0 bases respectively, with 7 bases between them. Germline-derived CDR1 and CDR2 are SGHRS and YFSETQ. The CDR3 contains 15 residues. CDR3 bases: TGCGCCAGCAGCTTGGCCCAGGGCTCTGGAAACACCATATATTTT. Amino acid sequence: CASSLAQGSGNTIYF.

The J gene is TRBJ2-2, the V gene TRBV9; 8 bases agree with TRBD2. Unmatched junction bases numbered 12, after V lost 3 bases and J lost 8 bases. The CDR3 runs to 16 residues. Germline values: CDR1 SGDLS, CDR2 YYNGEE. CDR3 in DNA: TGTGCCAGCAGCGGGGGACTAGAATATGTTGGTGGGGAGCTGTTTTTT. This encodes CASSGGLEYVGGELFF.

The chain has TRBV28 and TRBJ2-7; 12 bases map to TRBD2. Germline V lookup: CDR1 MDHEN, CDR2 SYDVKM. This CDR3 is 16 amino acids long. Trimming removed 5 bases from V and 2 bases from J; junction bases left unmatched: 7. The CDR3 DNA is TGTGCCAGCAGTGTCTCTCTAGCGGGGGGGGCCTACGAGCAGTACTTC. Translated, it gives CASSVSLAGGAYEQYF.

The chain combines TRBV5-1 with TRBJ2-2; D ambiguous. Trimming cost V 4 bases and J 3 bases, with 13 bases left between them. The CDR3 loop spans 15 amino acids. Germline CDR1 and CDR2: SGHRS and YFSETQ. CDR3 residues: CASSTGPGHTGELFF. The DNA of the CDR3 is TGCGCCAGCAGCACGGGCCCTGGTCACACCGGGGAGCTGTTTTTT.

This chain joins TRBV6-5 and TRBJ1-2, with TRBD1 as a possible D gene (5 bases). CDR1 is MNHEY, CDR2 SVGAGI, per germline. This CDR3 has 13 residues. V was trimmed by 6 bases and J by 4 bases, leaving 12 bases between them. In nucleotides, the CDR3 is TGTGCCAGCAGCCGGGACTACCTCTATGGCTACACCTTC. It is translated as CASSRDYLYGYTF.